This entry concerns a single T cell receptor beta chain. TCRdb called the RT-PCR reads again in MiXCR, with one record for every CDR3 protein. This sample yields some 550,000 distinct CDR3 sequences, of which approximately 22% are seen a single time; around 2.8% belongs to the top ten. The sample comes from a study of response to subunit inactivated influenza vaccine. V was clipped by 4 bases and J by 8 bases; unmatched bases: 10. Germline values: CDR1 SQVTM, CDR2 ANQGSEA. The CDR3 has 13 amino acids. These data are also associated with another study on T cells expressing NK-cell markers. That report adds: With UMIs, 5'RACE template switching was used to make TCR beta cDNA. The sorts in several experiments were restricted to alpha-beta TCR T cells by an anti-gamma-delta TCR antibody. Dominant NKG2C+ clonotypes made up roughly 1.0-8% of CD8+ T cells in a handful of donors. Four of the donors also had these clonotypes leading their CD3+CD56-NKG2C+ fraction.

The chain is built from TRBV29-1 and TRBJ1-2, with TRBD1 matching 7 bases. The material sequenced was CD4+ T cells sorted from PBMCs, taken 11 to 12 days after vaccination. The origin of this receptor is a man over 45 who received an inactivated influenza vaccine. The CDR3 reads CSVGATTGAGYTF. The CDR3 DNA is TGCAGCGTTGGCGCTACAACAGGGGCCGGCTACACCTTC.